A single T cell receptor (beta chain) is shown here with its context. Germline V gives CDR1 SEHNR, CDR2 FQNEAQ (reference sequence). The CDR3 extends over 15 amino acids. V was clipped by 6 bases and J by 0 bases; unmatched bases: 6. The sorted Tregs were CD4+CD25+CD127-/low cells. TCRdb independently ran MiXCR on the 5' RACE reads; one entry per CDR3 protein. The sample records approximately 9,000 distinct CDR3 sequences, approximately 34% being singletons. Input material: Tregs sorted from blood. This rearrangement joins TRBV7-9 to TRBJ2-7, with 9 bases matching TRBD2. The source of this sequence is a female donor with breast cancer. Written as DNA, the CDR3 is TGTGCCAGCAGGAGCCCTAGCGGGGCCTCCTACGAGCAGTACTTC. Translated, it gives CASRSPSGASYEQYF. Full variable domain (outside the CDR3, taken from reference TRBV7-9 and TRBJ2-7): DTGVSQNPRHKITKRGQNVTFRCDPISEHNRLYWYRQTLGQGPEFLTYFQNEAQLEKSRLLSDRFSAERPKGSFSTLEIQRTEQGDSAMYLCASRSPSGASYEQYFGPGTRLTVT.